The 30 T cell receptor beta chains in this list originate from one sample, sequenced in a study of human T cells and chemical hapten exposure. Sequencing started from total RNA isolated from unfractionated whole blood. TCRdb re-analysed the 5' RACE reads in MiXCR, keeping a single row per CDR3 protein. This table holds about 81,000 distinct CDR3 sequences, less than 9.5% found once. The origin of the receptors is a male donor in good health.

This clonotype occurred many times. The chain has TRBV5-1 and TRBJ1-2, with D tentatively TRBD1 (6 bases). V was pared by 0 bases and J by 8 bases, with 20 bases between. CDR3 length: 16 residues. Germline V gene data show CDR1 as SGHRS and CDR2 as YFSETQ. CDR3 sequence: CASSLEYRDTIRGYTF. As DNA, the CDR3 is TGCGCCAGCAGCTTGGAATACCGGGACACCATCCGGGGCTACACCTTC.

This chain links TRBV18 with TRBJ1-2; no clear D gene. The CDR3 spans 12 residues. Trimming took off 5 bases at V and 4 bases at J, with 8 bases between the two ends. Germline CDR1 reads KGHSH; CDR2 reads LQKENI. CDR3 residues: CASSGSTYGYTF. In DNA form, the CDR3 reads TGTGCCAGCTCAGGGTCTACCTATGGCTACACCTTC.

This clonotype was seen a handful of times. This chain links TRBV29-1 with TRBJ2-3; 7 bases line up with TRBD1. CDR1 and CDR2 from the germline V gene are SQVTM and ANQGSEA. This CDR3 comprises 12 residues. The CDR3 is CSGGQETDTQYF. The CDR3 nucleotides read TGCAGTGGAGGACAGGAAACAGATACGCAGTATTTT.

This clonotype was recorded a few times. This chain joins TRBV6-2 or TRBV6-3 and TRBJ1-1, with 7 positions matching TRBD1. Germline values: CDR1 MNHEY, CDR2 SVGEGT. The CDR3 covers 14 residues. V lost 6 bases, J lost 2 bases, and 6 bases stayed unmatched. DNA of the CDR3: TGTGCCAGCAGGCCTACAGGGGCCAACACTGAAGCTTTCTTT. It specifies CASRPTGANTEAFF.

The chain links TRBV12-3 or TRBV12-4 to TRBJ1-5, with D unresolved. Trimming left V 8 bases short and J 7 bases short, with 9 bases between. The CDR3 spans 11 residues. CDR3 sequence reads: CASGSLQPQHF. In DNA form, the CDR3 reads TGTGCCAGCGGGTCCCTACAGCCCCAGCATTTT.

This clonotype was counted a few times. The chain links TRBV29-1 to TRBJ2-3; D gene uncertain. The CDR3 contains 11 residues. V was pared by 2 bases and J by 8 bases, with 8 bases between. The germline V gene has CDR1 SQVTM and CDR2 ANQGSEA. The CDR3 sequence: CSVEFMGTQYF. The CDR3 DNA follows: TGCAGCGTTGAATTCATGGGTACGCAGTATTTT.

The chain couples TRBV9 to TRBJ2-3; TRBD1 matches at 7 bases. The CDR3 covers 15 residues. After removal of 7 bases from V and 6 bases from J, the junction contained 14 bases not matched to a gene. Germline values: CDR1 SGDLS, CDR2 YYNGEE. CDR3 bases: TGTGCCAGCTCCTTGATAGGGGGCCCCCCCGATACGCAGTATTTT. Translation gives CASSLIGGPPDTQYF. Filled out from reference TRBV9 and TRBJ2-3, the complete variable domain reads DSGVTQTPKHLITATGQRVTLRCSPRSGDLSVYWYQQSLDQGLQFLIQYYNGEERAKGNILERFSAQQFPDLHSELNLSSLELGDSALYFCASSLIGGPPDTQYFGPGTRLTVL.

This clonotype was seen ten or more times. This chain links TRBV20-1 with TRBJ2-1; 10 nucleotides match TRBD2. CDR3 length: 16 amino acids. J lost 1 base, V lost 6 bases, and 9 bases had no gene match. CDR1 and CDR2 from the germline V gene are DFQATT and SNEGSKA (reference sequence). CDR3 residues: CSASHSGGLSYNEQFF. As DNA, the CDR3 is TGCAGTGCAAGCCATAGCGGGGGGCTGTCCTACAATGAGCAGTTCTTC.

The DNA of the CDR3 is TGTGCCAGCAGCAAAGGAGGGACAGAAGAAACTAACTATGGCTACACCTTC. It translates to CASSKGGTEETNYGYTF. This rearrangement joins TRBV21-1 to TRBJ1-2; the table gives TRBD1 as D, unverified against the DNA. TRBV21-1 is tagged as a pseudogene. This CDR3 spans 17 amino acids.

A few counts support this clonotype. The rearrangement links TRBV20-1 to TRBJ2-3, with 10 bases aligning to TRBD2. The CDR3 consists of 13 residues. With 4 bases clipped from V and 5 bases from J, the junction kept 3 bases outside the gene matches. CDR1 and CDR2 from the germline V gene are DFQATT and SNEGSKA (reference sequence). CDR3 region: CSANPSGGDTQYF. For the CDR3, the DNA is TGCAGTGCTAATCCTAGCGGGGGAGATACGCAGTATTTT.

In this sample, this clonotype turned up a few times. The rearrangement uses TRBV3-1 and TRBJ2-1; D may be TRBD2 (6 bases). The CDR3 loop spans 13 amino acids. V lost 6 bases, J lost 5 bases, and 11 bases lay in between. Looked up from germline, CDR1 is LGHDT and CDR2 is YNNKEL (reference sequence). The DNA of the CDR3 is TGTGCCAGCAGTCCGGGACTTAACAATGAGCAGTTCTTC. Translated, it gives CASSPGLNNEQFF.

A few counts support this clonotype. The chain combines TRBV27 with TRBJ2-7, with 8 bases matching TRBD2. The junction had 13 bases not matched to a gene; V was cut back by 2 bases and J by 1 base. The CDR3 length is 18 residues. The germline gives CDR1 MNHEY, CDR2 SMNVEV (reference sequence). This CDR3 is CASSLRGGPAGGSYEQYF. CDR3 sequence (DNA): TGTGCCAGCAGTTTAAGAGGGGGACCTGCGGGAGGATCCTACGAGCAGTACTTC.

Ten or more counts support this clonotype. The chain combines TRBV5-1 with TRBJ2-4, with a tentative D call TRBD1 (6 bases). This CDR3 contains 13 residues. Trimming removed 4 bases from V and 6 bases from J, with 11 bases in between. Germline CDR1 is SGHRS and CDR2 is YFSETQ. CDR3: CASSQRGGNIQYF. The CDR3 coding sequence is TGCGCCAGCAGCCAACGAGGGGGAAACATTCAGTACTTC. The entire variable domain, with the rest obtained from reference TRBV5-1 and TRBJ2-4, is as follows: KAGVTQTPRYLIKTRGQQVTLSCSPISGHRSVSWYQQTPGQGLQFLFEYFSETQRNKGNFPGRFSGRQFSNSRSEMNVSTLELGDSALYLCASSQRGGNIQYFGAGTRLSVL.

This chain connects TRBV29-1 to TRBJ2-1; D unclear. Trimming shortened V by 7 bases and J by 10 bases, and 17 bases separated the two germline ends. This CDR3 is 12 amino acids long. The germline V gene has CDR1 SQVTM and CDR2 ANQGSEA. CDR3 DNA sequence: TGCAGCGCCGTTGGGTCGGAGCCAGAGCAGTTCTTC. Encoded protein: CSAVGSEPEQFF.

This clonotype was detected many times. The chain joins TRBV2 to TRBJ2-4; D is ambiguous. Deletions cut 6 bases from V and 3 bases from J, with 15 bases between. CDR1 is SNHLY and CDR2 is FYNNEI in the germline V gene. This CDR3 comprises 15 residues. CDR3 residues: CASSSTSLDKNIQYF. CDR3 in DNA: TGTGCCAGCAGCTCCACCTCCCTCGACAAAAACATTCAGTACTTC.

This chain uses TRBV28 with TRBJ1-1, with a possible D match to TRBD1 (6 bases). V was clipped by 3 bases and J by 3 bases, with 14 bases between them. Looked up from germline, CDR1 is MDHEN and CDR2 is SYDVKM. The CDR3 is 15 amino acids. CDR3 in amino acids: CASSFPGDGYTEAFF. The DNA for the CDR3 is TGTGCCAGCAGTTTCCCAGGGGATGGGTACACTGAAGCTTTCTTT. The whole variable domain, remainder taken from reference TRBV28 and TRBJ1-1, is DVKVTQSSRYLVKRTGEKVFLECVQDMDHENMFWYRQDPGLGLRLIYFSYDVKMKEKGDIPEGYSVSREKKERFSLILESASTNQTSMYLCASSFPGDGYTEAFFGQGTRLTVV.

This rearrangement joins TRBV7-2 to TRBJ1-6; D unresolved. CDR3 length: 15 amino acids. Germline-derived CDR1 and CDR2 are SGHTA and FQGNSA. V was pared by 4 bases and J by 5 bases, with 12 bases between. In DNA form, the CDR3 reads TGTGCCAGCAGCTCACGTCGGACGGATAATTCACCCCTCCACTTT. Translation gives CASSSRRTDNSPLHF.

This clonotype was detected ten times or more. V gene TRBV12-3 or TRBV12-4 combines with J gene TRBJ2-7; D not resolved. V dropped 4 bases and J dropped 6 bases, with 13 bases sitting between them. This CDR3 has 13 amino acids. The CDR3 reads CASSSNINSEQYF. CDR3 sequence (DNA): TGTGCCAGCAGTTCCAATATTAACTCCGAGCAGTACTTC.

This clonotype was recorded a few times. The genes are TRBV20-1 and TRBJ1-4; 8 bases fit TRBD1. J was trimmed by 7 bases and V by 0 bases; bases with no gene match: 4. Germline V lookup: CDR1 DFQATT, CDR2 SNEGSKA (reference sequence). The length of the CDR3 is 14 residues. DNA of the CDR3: TGCAGTGCTAGAGACAGACAGGGGTTTGAAAAACTGTTTTTT. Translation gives CSARDRQGFEKLFF.

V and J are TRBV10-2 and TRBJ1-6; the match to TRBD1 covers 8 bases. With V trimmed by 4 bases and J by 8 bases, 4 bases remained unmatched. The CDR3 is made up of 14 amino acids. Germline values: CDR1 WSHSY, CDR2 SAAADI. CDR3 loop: CASSGPRGHSPLHF. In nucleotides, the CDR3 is TGCGCCAGCAGTGGGCCCAGGGGGCATTCACCCCTCCACTTT.

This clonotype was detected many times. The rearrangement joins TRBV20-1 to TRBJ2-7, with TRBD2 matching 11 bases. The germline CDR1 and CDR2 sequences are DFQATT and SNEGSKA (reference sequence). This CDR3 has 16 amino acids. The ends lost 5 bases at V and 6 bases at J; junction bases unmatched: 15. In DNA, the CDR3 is TGCAGTGCTCCCTCCCCACTAGCGGGAGCCCGCGCCGAGCAGTACTTC. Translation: CSAPSPLAGARAEQYF.

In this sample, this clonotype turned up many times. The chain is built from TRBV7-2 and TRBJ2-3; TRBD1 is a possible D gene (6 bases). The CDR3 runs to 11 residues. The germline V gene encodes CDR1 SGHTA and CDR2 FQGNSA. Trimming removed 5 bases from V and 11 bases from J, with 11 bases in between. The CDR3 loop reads CASSRQDLQYF. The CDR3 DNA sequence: TGTGCCAGCAGCCGACAGGATCTGCAGTATTTT.

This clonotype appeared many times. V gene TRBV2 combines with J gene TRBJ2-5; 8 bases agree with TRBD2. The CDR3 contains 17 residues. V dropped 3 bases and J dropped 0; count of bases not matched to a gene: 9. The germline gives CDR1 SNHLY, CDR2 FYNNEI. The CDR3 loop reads CASSDPGSGVNQETQYF. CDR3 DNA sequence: TGTGCCAGCAGTGATCCGGGTAGCGGGGTAAACCAAGAGACCCAGTACTTC.

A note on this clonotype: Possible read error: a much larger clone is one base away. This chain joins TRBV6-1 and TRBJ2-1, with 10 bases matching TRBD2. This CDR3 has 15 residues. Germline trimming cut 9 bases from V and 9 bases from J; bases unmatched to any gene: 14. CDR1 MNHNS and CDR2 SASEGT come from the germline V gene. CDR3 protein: CASKERGGLDSEQFF. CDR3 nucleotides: TGTGCCAGTAAGGAGCGGGGGGGCCTGGACAGTGAGCAGTTCTTC.

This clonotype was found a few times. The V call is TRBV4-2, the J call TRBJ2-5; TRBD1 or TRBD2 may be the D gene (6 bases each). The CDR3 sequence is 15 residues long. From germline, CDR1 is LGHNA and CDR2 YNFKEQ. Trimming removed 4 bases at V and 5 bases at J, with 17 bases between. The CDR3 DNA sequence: TGTGCCAGCAGCCCCGGTTGGGGGGCAGGTGAGACCCAGTACTTC. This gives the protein CASSPGWGAGETQYF.

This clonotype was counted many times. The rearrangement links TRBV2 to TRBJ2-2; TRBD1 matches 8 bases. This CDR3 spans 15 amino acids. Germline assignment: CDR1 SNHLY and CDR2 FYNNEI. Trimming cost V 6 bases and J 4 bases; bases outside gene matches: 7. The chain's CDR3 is CASSPDRDTTGELFF. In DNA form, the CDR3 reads TGTGCCAGCAGCCCGGACAGGGATACCACCGGGGAGCTGTTTTTT.

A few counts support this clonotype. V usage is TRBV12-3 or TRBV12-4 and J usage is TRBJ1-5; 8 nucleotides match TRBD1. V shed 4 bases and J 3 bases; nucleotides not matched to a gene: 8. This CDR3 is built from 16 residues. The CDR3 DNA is TGTGCCAGCAGTTCCCTTCCAGGGGGCGACAATCAGCCCCAGCATTTT. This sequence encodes CASSSLPGGDNQPQHF.

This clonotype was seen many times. DNA of the CDR3: TGTGCCAGCAGTTACCGACAGGGCGCTGAAGCTTTCTTT. Protein sequence: CASSYRQGAEAFF. The chain links TRBV6-1 to TRBJ1-1; 7 nucleotides match TRBD1. In germline, CDR1 is MNHNS, CDR2 SASEGT. The V gene end was trimmed by 5 bases and the J gene end by 6 bases; junction bases not matched to a gene: 6. This CDR3 is 13 amino acids long.

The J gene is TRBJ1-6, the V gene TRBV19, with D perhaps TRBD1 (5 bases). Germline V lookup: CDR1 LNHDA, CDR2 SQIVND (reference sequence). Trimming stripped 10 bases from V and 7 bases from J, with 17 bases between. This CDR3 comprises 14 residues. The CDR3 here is CATDQGRTNSPLHF. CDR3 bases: TGTGCCACCGACCAAGGACGGACAAATTCACCCCTCCACTTT.

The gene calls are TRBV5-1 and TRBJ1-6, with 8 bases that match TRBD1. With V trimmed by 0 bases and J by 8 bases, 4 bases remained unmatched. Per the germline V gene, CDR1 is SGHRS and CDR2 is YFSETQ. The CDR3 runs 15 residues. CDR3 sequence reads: CASSLALRGHSPLHF. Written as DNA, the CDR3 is TGCGCCAGCAGCTTGGCTCTCAGGGGGCATTCACCCCTCCACTTT.